The TCR beta chain under discussion was sequenced for a study of blood T cell repertoires in COVID-19. Study details: From the United States, Italy and Spain came samples of acute and convalescent COVID-19.

Cohort allocation depended upon clinical history that participants reported. Authors' analysis steps: Amplified reference gene primers provided the basis for estimating nucleated cell counts. Only in-frame clones appear in the TCRdb table, and some are missing; sequencing was by immunoSEQ multiplex PCR. V and J calls and clone size follow that table, whereas D and trimming were derived from the DNA. The data show a few hundred thousand clones, less than 90% seen once. The CDR3 runs 14 residues. V was shortened by 0 bases and J by 5 bases, with 8 bases between the two germline ends. The germline CDR1 and CDR2 sequences are MNHEY and SVGEGT.

Material: PBMCs or T cells enriched from blood (not recorded which). This TCR came from a woman aged 40 to 49 who had recovered from COVID-19. The chain employs TRBV6-2 or TRBV6-3 and TRBJ1-5; D gene unclear. CDR3 sequence reads: CASSYSNSHQPQHF. As DNA, the CDR3 is TGTGCCAGCAGTTACTCGAACAGCCATCAGCCCCAGCATTTT.